This T cell receptor (beta chain) was profiled in a study of cytomegalovirus exposure and HLA in healthy donors. As for the study in general: The 100 to 150 validation repertoires and the approximately 640 first-cohort repertoires shared a platform, a later analysis reported. Whole-study results and caveats: Reportedly, diagnosis of cytomegalovirus status by the classifier showed high specificity and sensitivity. According to the study, some 160 TCR beta chains were cytomegalovirus-associated.

Separate from the roughly 730-subject first cohort, the roughly 120-subject validation cohort was the one that the donors belonged to. Sequencing was performed with immunoSEQ multiplex PCR; in TCRdb, only in-frame clones are kept and a portion is missing. The sample carries about 260,000 clones, roughly 91% recorded once. As regards this clone: Its antigen is not known.

Germline V gene lookup returns CDR1 MNHNS and CDR2 SASEGT. The CDR3 loop spans 13 amino acids. Trimming left V 4 bases short and J 9 bases short, with 13 bases between. The material sequenced was PBMCs. The receptor comes from a woman between 25 and 40 years old in good health and CMV-seronegative. This chain links TRBV6-1 with TRBJ1-5; D not certain. CDR3 sequence: CASSVGQEWPQHF. CDR3 DNA sequence: TGTGCCAGCAGTGTGGGTCAGGAGTGGCCCCAGCATTTT.